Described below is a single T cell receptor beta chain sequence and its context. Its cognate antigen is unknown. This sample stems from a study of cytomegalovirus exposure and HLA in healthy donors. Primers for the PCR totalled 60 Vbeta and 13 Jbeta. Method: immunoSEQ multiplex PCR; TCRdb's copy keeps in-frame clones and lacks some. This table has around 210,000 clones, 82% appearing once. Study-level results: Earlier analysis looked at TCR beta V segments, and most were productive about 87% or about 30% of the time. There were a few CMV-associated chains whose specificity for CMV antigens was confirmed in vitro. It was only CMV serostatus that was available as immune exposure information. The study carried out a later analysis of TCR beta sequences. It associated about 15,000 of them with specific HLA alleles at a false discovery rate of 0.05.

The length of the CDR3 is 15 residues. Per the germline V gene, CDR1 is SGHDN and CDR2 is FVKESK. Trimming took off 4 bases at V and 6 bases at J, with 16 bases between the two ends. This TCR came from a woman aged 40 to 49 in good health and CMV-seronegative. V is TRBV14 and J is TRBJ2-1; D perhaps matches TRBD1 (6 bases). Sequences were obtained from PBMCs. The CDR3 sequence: CASSPLGTFINEQFF. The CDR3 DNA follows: TGTGCCAGCAGCCCACTTGGGACATTTATCAATGAGCAGTTCTTC.